This entry lists 20 T cell receptor beta chains sequenced from one sample in a study of vaccination and CD4 T cells after COVID-19. This sample's treatment: 10-day PBMC culture with coronavirus spike peptide pools or control peptides (ViraFEST assay). For these TCRs, the target antigens are not known. Sequencing of the DNA from cultured CD4+ T cells was carried out with the Oncomine TCR Beta short-read assay. In TCRdb, the PCR reads were re-called with MiXCR into one record per CDR3 protein. The table shows some 14,000 distinct CDR3 sequences, with roughly three fifths occurring only once. The sequenced sample was cultured CD4+ T cells from blood, obtained after SARS-CoV-2 vaccination. The receptors shown here come from a human donor with COVID-19.

The V and J genes are TRBV6-1 and TRBJ2-5; 7 positions match TRBD1. CDR1 MNHNS and CDR2 SASEGT come from the germline V gene. V lost 5 bases and J lost 5; bases outside the gene matches: 5. This CDR3 is 13 amino acids long. This CDR3 is CASSTTGVETQYF. The CDR3 DNA reads TGTGCCAGCAGTACTACAGGGGTTGAGACCCAGTACTTC.

The rearrangement joins TRBV20-1 to TRBJ1-5; 9 bases line up with TRBD1. V shed 0 bases and J 6 bases; nucleotides not matched to a gene: 6. CDR3 length: 15 amino acids. Germline CDR1 is DFQATT and CDR2 is SNEGSKA (reference sequence). The CDR3 bases are TGCAGTGCTAGAGAAACAGGGGGCAAGGGTCAGCCCCAGCATTTT. Translation: CSARETGGKGQPQHF.

A few counts support this clonotype. The genes are TRBV24-1 and TRBJ1-5; tentative D call: TRBD1 (6 bases). This CDR3 has 14 residues. With 4 bases removed from V and 6 bases from J, the gap between germline ends came to 12 bases. Germline lookup yields CDR1 KGHDR and CDR2 SFDVKD. The CDR3 protein is CATSESGAGQPQHF. The CDR3 DNA sequence: TGTGCCACCAGTGAGTCAGGGGCTGGTCAGCCCCAGCATTTT.

The rearrangement uses TRBV20-1 and TRBJ1-4; D is ambiguous. Germline CDR1 is DFQATT and CDR2 is SNEGSKA (reference sequence). This CDR3 contains 13 residues. Trimming cost V 3 bases and J 8 bases, with 13 bases left between them. CDR3 coding DNA: TGCAGTGCTAGCACGCGGAATGGGGAAAAACTGTTTTTT. Amino acid sequence: CSASTRNGEKLFF.

This clonotype was detected once. The J gene is TRBJ1-3, the V gene TRBV5-1, with D maybe TRBD1 (5 bases). In germline, CDR1 is SGHRS, CDR2 YFSETQ. CDR3 length equals 13 residues. Between the trimmed V and J ends, which lost 4 bases and 4 bases, there was a span of 9 bases. CDR3 sequence (DNA): TGCGCCAGCAGCGCCGGGGGAGGAAACACCATATATTTT. This encodes CASSAGGGNTIYF.

The chain recombines TRBV20-1 with TRBJ1-2; D perhaps matches TRBD1 (6 bases). Deletions cut 0 bases from V and 5 bases from J, with 13 bases between. Germline loops: CDR1 DFQATT, CDR2 SNEGSKA (reference sequence). CDR3 length equals 14 residues. CDR3 sequence reads: CSARERGTIYGYTF. In DNA form, the CDR3 reads TGCAGTGCTAGAGAACGGGGGACAATTTATGGCTACACCTTC.

The sample holds a few counts of this clonotype. This sequence joins TRBV7-3 and TRBJ2-3; D is possibly TRBD2 (5 bases). CDR3 length equals 13 residues. V lost 2 bases and J lost 5, with 8 bases in between. The germline V gene has CDR1 SGHTA and CDR2 FQGTGA. CDR3 loop: CASSLSRGDTQYF. The CDR3 nucleotides read TGTGCCAGCAGCTTATCACGGGGAGATACGCAGTATTTT.

The rearrangement uses TRBV7-8 and TRBJ2-5; D could derive from TRBD1 or TRBD2 (5 bases each). The CDR3 consists of 15 residues. V was shortened by 1 base and J by 4 bases, with 13 bases between the two germline ends. CDR1 is SGHVS, CDR2 FQNEAQ, per germline. The CDR3 coding sequence is TGTGCCAGCAGCTTAGTTGGGACCCAAGGAGAGACCCAGTACTTC. Translated, it gives CASSLVGTQGETQYF.

The chain is built from TRBV7-9 and TRBJ1-5, with 8 bases aligning to TRBD1. The CDR3 spans 21 residues. Germline V gene lookup returns CDR1 SEHNR and CDR2 FQNEAQ (reference sequence). V was pared by 1 base and J by 2 bases, with 19 bases of the junction left unmatched. CDR3: CASSLGIRGAGQGVGNQPQHF. CDR3 coding DNA: TGTGCCAGCAGCTTAGGTATCAGAGGAGCCGGACAGGGTGTAGGCAATCAGCCCCAGCATTTT.

V is TRBV20-1 and J is TRBJ2-7; no firm D call. Germline V lookup: CDR1 DFQATT, CDR2 SNEGSKA (reference sequence). V gave up 7 bases and J gave up 8 bases, with 6 bases separating them. This CDR3 has 8 amino acids. CDR3 nucleotide sequence: TGCAGTGACAGTCAGCAGTACTTC. Translation: CSDSQQYF.

This chain connects TRBV11-2 to TRBJ2-1; 9 positions match TRBD2. CDR3 length: 16 amino acids. The J segment lost 4 bases and the V segment lost 4 bases, leaving 8 bases of the junction unmatched. Per the germline V gene, CDR1 is SGHAT and CDR2 is FQNNGV. CDR3 in amino acids: CASSYLGTSLYNEQFF. The CDR3 nucleotides read TGTGCCAGCAGCTACCTAGGGACTAGCCTATACAATGAGCAGTTCTTC.

This clonotype was detected only a few times. The chain employs TRBV7-2 and TRBJ1-2; the D gene is possibly TRBD1 (5 bases). The CDR3 totals 14 residues. V gave up 7 bases and J gave up 7 bases, with 19 bases separating them. Germline CDR1 is SGHTA and CDR2 is FQGNSA. As DNA, the CDR3 is TGTGCCAGCACCTCCGGGACCATCTCGAGTGGCTACACCTTC. Its protein is CASTSGTISSGYTF.

The chain has TRBV4-1 and TRBJ1-5; maybe TRBD1 (6 bases). CDR3 length equals 18 residues. The V gene's germline CDR1 is MGHRA and CDR2 YSYEKL. V was trimmed by 0 bases and J by 1 base, leaving 16 bases between them. This CDR3 reads CASSQEPGYRASNQPQHF. The CDR3 nucleotides read TGCGCCAGCAGCCAAGAGCCAGGGTACAGGGCCAGCAATCAGCCCCAGCATTTT.

The rearrangement joins TRBV12-3 or TRBV12-4 to TRBJ2-7; no reliable D call. The CDR3 contains 15 residues. V was clipped by 5 bases and J by 5 bases, with 19 bases between them. The DNA of the CDR3 is TGTGCCAGCAGTGGCCAAGCTGCACGGACGGACGAGCAGTACTTC. It is translated as CASSGQAARTDEQYF.

This clonotype was picked up a small number of times. The V and J genes are TRBV27 and TRBJ1-3, with TRBD1 as a possible D gene (5 bases). CDR1 is MNHEY, CDR2 SMNVEV, per germline (reference sequence). V was shortened by 8 bases and J by 1 base, with 6 bases between the two germline ends. The CDR3 sequence is 12 residues long. CDR3 residues: CASRGSGNTIYF. CDR3 in DNA: TGTGCCAGCCGGGGGTCTGGAAACACCATATATTTT.

J is TRBJ1-2 and V is TRBV30; possibly TRBD1 for D (5 bases). V shed 7 bases and J shed 12 bases, with 24 bases lying between them. This CDR3 spans 13 amino acids. Germline V gene sequence: CDR1 GTSNPN, CDR2 SVGIG (reference sequence). CDR3 protein: CAFSPPGPVQNTF. The CDR3 nucleotides are TGTGCCTTCTCCCCTCCGGGACCCGTCCAGAACACCTTC.

V usage is TRBV11-2 and J usage is TRBJ1-1, with D hard to call. V was cut by 5 bases and J by 4 bases, with 11 bases left in between. Looked up from germline, CDR1 is SGHAT and CDR2 is FQNNGV. The CDR3 is 13 amino acids. As DNA, the CDR3 is TGTGCCAGCAGCCCTCAACGGGGCACTGAAGCTTTCTTT. Its translation is CASSPQRGTEAFF.

This sequence joins TRBV27 and TRBJ2-7; D possibly uses TRBD1 or TRBD2 (5 bases each). The germline V and J ends were trimmed by 0 bases and 7 bases, with 13 bases remaining between them. Germline CDR1 MNHEY, CDR2 SMNVEV (reference sequence). CDR3 size: 14 residues. Here the CDR3 reads CASSLSEAGREQYF. The CDR3 DNA sequence: TGTGCCAGCAGTTTATCGGAGGCAGGGCGGGAGCAGTACTTC.

This CDR3 reads CSARDTSGGASGELFF. CDR3 bases: TGCAGTGCTAGAGATACTAGCGGGGGGGCATCCGGGGAGCTGTTTTTT. The chain carries TRBV20-1 and TRBJ2-2, with 13 positions matching TRBD2. CDR1 is DFQATT and CDR2 is SNEGSKA in the germline V gene (reference sequence). The trim removed 0 bases at V and 6 bases at J, leaving 4 bases unmatched. CDR3 size: 16 residues.

The chain is built from TRBV28 and TRBJ2-1, with D unresolved. The germline V gene encodes CDR1 MDHEN and CDR2 SYDVKM. The ends were cut back, 3 bases at V and 1 base at J, with 7 bases in the middle. The CDR3 spans 14 residues. The CDR3 bases are TGTGCCAGCAGTTTTTGGGGTTCCTACAATGAGCAGTTCTTC. This codes for CASSFWGSYNEQFF.